Listed here are 29 T cell receptor beta chains from one sample, sequenced in a study of cytomegalovirus exposure and HLA in healthy donors. The assay was immunoSEQ multiplex PCR, and TCRdb's table has in-frame clones only and misses some. Among roughly 250,000 clones listed, more than 75% were seen once. The sequencing input was PBMCs. These TCRs come from a woman under 40 in good health and CMV-seropositive.

V usage is TRBV6-5 and J usage is TRBJ1-2, with D perhaps matching TRBD1 (6 bases). From germline, CDR1 is MNHEY and CDR2 SVGAGI. CDR3 length equals 16 residues. The V end lost 0 bases, the J end lost 4 bases, and 15 bases lay between the germline ends. This CDR3 is CASSYSMGAQGYGYTF. The CDR3 nucleotides are TGTGCCAGCAGTTACTCTATGGGGGCGCAGGGCTATGGCTACACCTTC.

This chain joins TRBV5-1 and TRBJ1-2; 7 positions agree with TRBD1. The CDR3 runs to 15 residues. The germline V gene has CDR1 SGHRS and CDR2 YFSETQ. Trimming removed 2 bases from V and 6 bases from J; junction bases left unmatched: 10. CDR3 sequence reads: CASSLEGARSNGYTF. The CDR3 bases are TGCGCCAGCAGCTTAGAGGGGGCGCGATCGAATGGCTACACCTTC.

This clone has just one count. The chain links TRBV7-2 to TRBJ1-5; D perhaps matches TRBD1 (5 bases). Trimming pared 3 bases from V and 0 bases from J, leaving 9 bases between. The germline V gene encodes CDR1 SGHTA and CDR2 FQGNSA. The CDR3 sequence is 15 residues long. This chain's CDR3 is CASSLGLLSNQPQHF. In DNA form, the CDR3 reads TGTGCCAGCAGCTTGGGACTGCTTAGCAATCAGCCCCAGCATTTT.

The rearrangement links TRBV28 to TRBJ2-7; 8 bases are shared with TRBD2. Germline values: CDR1 MDHEN, CDR2 SYDVKM. V lost 5 bases to trimming and J lost 4 bases; unmatched junction nucleotides: 7. This CDR3 is built from 14 residues. Here the CDR3 DNA reads TGTGCCAGCAGTCCAAGCGGGAGTGAATACGAGCAGTACTTC. It specifies CASSPSGSEYEQYF.

This clone occurred once. The V and J genes are TRBV5-6 and TRBJ1-2, with D tentatively TRBD1 (5 bases). CDR3 length: 14 amino acids. In germline, CDR1 is SGHDT, CDR2 YYEEEE. V was cut by 2 bases and J by 6 bases, with 14 bases left in between. CDR3 sequence (DNA): TGTGCCAGCAGCTTAATTCAGGGAAGGGATGGCTACACCTTC. It translates to CASSLIQGRDGYTF.

The chain carries TRBV6-6 and TRBJ1-5; D might be TRBD1 (6 bases). CDR1 and CDR2 (germline): MNHNY, SVGAGI (reference sequence). The ends were cut back, 7 bases at V and 7 bases at J, with 14 bases in the middle. The CDR3 loop spans 13 amino acids. This chain's CDR3 is CASNYQGQQPQHF. The CDR3 nucleotides read TGTGCCAGCAATTATCAGGGGCAGCAGCCCCAGCATTTT.

V usage is TRBV30 and J usage is TRBJ2-3, with 7 bases matching TRBD2. V dropped 4 bases and J dropped 3; count of bases not matched to a gene: 4. Germline V gene data show CDR1 as GTSNPN and CDR2 as SVGIG (reference sequence). The CDR3 is made up of 13 amino acids. Here the CDR3 DNA reads TGTGCCTGGATGGGGGGGTGGACAGATACGCAGTATTTT. Its translation: CAWMGGWTDTQYF.

This chain uses TRBV28 with TRBJ1-1; D remains ambiguous. The CDR3 sequence is 13 residues long. The germline V gene encodes CDR1 MDHEN and CDR2 SYDVKM. V was clipped by 2 bases and J by 6 bases, with 10 bases between them. CDR3 residues: CASSLPQVAEAFF. In nucleotides, the CDR3 is TGTGCCAGCAGTTTACCTCAGGTCGCTGAAGCTTTCTTT.

The chain recombines TRBV5-1 with TRBJ2-1; 7 nucleotides match TRBD2. The CDR3 is 14 residues long. Trimming removed 7 bases from V and 2 bases from J; junction bases left unmatched: 6. Germline V gene data show CDR1 as SGHRS and CDR2 as YFSETQ. The CDR3, as DNA: TGCGCCAGCTCCGGGGAGGGCCCCTACAATGAGCAGTTCTTC. This sequence encodes CASSGEGPYNEQFF.

V and J are TRBV5-1 and TRBJ2-1, with TRBD2 identical over 7 bases. Germline loops: CDR1 SGHRS, CDR2 YFSETQ. The V gene end was trimmed by 2 bases and the J gene end by 9 bases; junction bases not matched to a gene: 14. The CDR3 contains 16 residues. The CDR3 here is CASSLLPRGRSGEQFF. CDR3 nucleotide sequence: TGCGCCAGCAGCTTACTCCCTCGCGGGAGATCTGGTGAGCAGTTCTTC.

The rearrangement uses TRBV9 and TRBJ2-2; 7 nucleotides line up with TRBD1. The germline CDR1 and CDR2 sequences are SGDLS and YYNGEE. This CDR3 spans 17 amino acids. The V gene end was trimmed by 3 bases and the J gene end by 2 bases; junction bases not matched to a gene: 10. The CDR3 DNA reads as TGTGCCAGCAGCGAGGGGGCAGGGTCCCTAAACACCGGGGAGCTGTTTTTT. Protein sequence: CASSEGAGSLNTGELFF.

This sequence joins TRBV5-6 and TRBJ2-3; 7 bases are shared with TRBD2. The CDR3 contains 14 residues. V lost 1 base to trimming and J lost 4 bases; unmatched junction nucleotides: 3. Germline loops: CDR1 SGHDT, CDR2 YYEEEE. CDR3 in DNA: TGTGCCAGCAGCTTGCGGACTAGTGCAGATACGCAGTATTTT. Its protein is CASSLRTSADTQYF.

The chain is built from TRBV29-1 and TRBJ2-3; D is uncertain. The CDR3 has 11 residues. Germline CDR1 reads SQVTM; CDR2 reads ANQGSEA. Trimming took 6 bases from V and 0 from J, leaving 4 bases between them. The CDR3 sequence: CSVTSTDTQYF. DNA for the CDR3: TGCAGCGTGACAAGCACAGATACGCAGTATTTT.

The rearrangement joins TRBV5-6 to TRBJ1-1, with D unresolved. CDR3 length: 14 residues. Germline-derived CDR1 and CDR2 are SGHDT and YYEEEE. The V end was cut by 1 base, the J end by 1 base, with 8 bases between. The CDR3 protein is CASSLSVSNTEAFF. The CDR3 nucleotides are TGTGCCAGCAGCTTGTCAGTGTCGAACACTGAAGCTTTCTTT.

CDR3 sequence reads: CASLEDREPAEAFF. The DNA of the CDR3 is TGTGCCAGCCTAGAGGACAGGGAGCCCGCTGAAGCTTTCTTT. The rearrangement joins TRBV12-1 to TRBJ1-1; the table's D call, TRBD1, was not checked against the DNA. TRBV12-1 counts as a pseudogene. CDR3 length: 14 amino acids.

This chain uses TRBV7-9 with TRBJ2-1, with 9 positions matching TRBD2. The V gene's germline CDR1 is SEHNR and CDR2 FQNEAQ (reference sequence). With V trimmed by 4 bases and J by 7 bases, 5 bases remained unmatched. This CDR3 is built from 14 residues. The CDR3 protein is CASSSGTSRNEQFF. As DNA, the CDR3 is TGTGCCAGCAGCTCGGGGACTAGCAGAAATGAGCAGTTCTTC.

CDR3 in DNA: TGTGCCAGCAGCTTGTACTACTACGAGCAGTACTTC. As protein: CASSLYYYEQYF. The chain links TRBV5-8 to TRBJ2-7, with D unresolved. V was clipped by 1 base and J by 3 bases, with 5 bases between them. This CDR3 spans 12 amino acids. The germline V gene encodes CDR1 SGHTS and CDR2 YDEGEE.

This rearrangement joins TRBV25-1 to TRBJ1-2; a possible D gene is TRBD1 (6 bases). The CDR3 has 17 amino acids. V gave up 5 bases and J gave up 4 bases, with 23 bases separating them. Germline CDR1 and CDR2: MGHDK and SYGVNS. CDR3 coding DNA: TGTGCCAGCAGTCCCCGGTTGGGGGGGCGTATGGGCTATGGCTACACCTTC. Translated, it gives CASSPRLGGRMGYGYTF.

This clone was detected a few times. The V gene is TRBV9, the J gene TRBJ1-2; a weak D match, TRBD1 (6 bases). Trimming cost V 3 bases and J 8 bases, with 11 bases left between them. Germline values: CDR1 SGDLS, CDR2 YYNGEE. The CDR3 is made up of 12 amino acids. The CDR3 nucleotides read TGTGCCAGCAGCGGGGACACTTACGGCTACACCTTC. As protein: CASSGDTYGYTF.

About this clone itself: An end of the junction differs from the germline gene, which may be a read error. This chain uses TRBV27 with TRBJ2-7, with TRBD2 matching 12 bases. The germline V gene encodes CDR1 MNHEY and CDR2 SMNVEV (reference sequence). The CDR3 is 16 amino acids. Written as DNA, the CDR3 is TGTGCCAGCAGTCTATCCGGGACTAGCGGGTTCTACGAGCAGTACTTC. Protein sequence: CASSLSGTSGFYEQYF.

This chain joins TRBV30 and TRBJ1-2; tentatively, D is TRBD1 (5 bases). The CDR3 spans 13 residues. Germline CDR1 is GTSNPN and CDR2 is SVGIG (reference sequence). V lost 1 base and J lost 4, with 10 bases in between. This CDR3 is CAWSGGSIYGYTF. The CDR3 DNA is TGTGCCTGGAGTGGGGGCTCGATCTATGGCTACACCTTC. Variable domain in full (rest from reference TRBV30 and TRBJ1-2): SQTIHQWPATLVQPVGSPLSLECTVEGTSNPNLYWYRQAAGRGLQLLFYSVGIGQISSEVPQNLSASRPQDRQFILSSKKLLLSDSGFYLCAWSGGSIYGYTFGSGTRLTVV.

This chain uses TRBV19 with TRBJ1-1; TRBD1 matches 7 bases. The CDR3 is 15 residues long. V shed 5 bases and J 1 base; nucleotides not matched to a gene: 7. Germline CDR1 LNHDA, CDR2 SQIVND (reference sequence). The CDR3 DNA reads TGTGCCAGTAGTCTTTCCACAGGGGCGAACACTGAAGCTTTCTTT. This encodes CASSLSTGANTEAFF.

The genes are TRBV7-9 and TRBJ2-7; D might be TRBD2 (5 bases). V was pared by 5 bases and J by 5 bases, with 16 bases between. This CDR3 has 14 amino acids. Germline values: CDR1 SEHNR, CDR2 FQNEAQ (reference sequence). In DNA form, the CDR3 reads TGTGCCAGCAGCCGACGACCGAGGGTCCACGAGCAGTACTTC. This encodes CASSRRPRVHEQYF.

This clone was detected a few times. This rearrangement joins TRBV27 to TRBJ1-2; D is unresolved. Germline V gene sequence: CDR1 MNHEY, CDR2 SMNVEV (reference sequence). The V end was cut by 7 bases, the J end by 8 bases, with 11 bases between. The CDR3 is 11 amino acids. The CDR3 DNA follows: TGTGCCAGCAAGGGAGTGGAGGGCTACACCTTC. It specifies CASKGVEGYTF.

The rearrangement uses TRBV29-1 and TRBJ2-3, with 7 bases that match TRBD2. The germline V gene has CDR1 SQVTM and CDR2 ANQGSEA. The CDR3 is 15 residues long. With 8 bases clipped from V and 4 bases from J, the junction kept 15 bases outside the gene matches. The CDR3, as DNA: TGCAGCCTCCTCGGGAATAGCGGGTTATCAGATACGCAGTATTTT. Translated: CSLLGNSGLSDTQYF.

The chain recombines TRBV29-1 with TRBJ1-2; D not resolved. Germline CDR1 is SQVTM and CDR2 is ANQGSEA. Trimming took 0 bases from V and 7 from J, leaving 18 bases between them. CDR3 length: 15 amino acids. The DNA of the CDR3 is TGCAGCGTTGAAGATCCCCCGGTCCCGGGTCGTGGCTACACCTTC. Residues: CSVEDPPVPGRGYTF.

The chain has TRBV28 and TRBJ1-1; a weak D match, TRBD1 (5 bases). Deletions cut 7 bases from V and 0 bases from J, with 15 bases between. The germline gives CDR1 MDHEN, CDR2 SYDVKM. The CDR3 extends over 15 amino acids. The CDR3 sequence: CASNPRAFMNTEAFF. The CDR3 nucleotides read TGTGCCAGCAACCCCAGGGCGTTCATGAACACTGAAGCTTTCTTT.

The chain carries TRBV29-1 and TRBJ2-7; 10 bases align to TRBD1. The CDR3 covers 15 residues. CDR1 is SQVTM, CDR2 ANQGSEA, per germline. Trimming removed 3 bases from V and 2 bases from J; junction bases left unmatched: 7. For the CDR3, the DNA is TGCAGCGTTGAGCCCGGGACAGGGGCCCCCTACGAGCAGTACTTC. This codes for CSVEPGTGAPYEQYF.

The chain has TRBV5-4 and TRBJ1-2; 9 bases map to TRBD1. The CDR3 extends over 14 amino acids. Germline CDR1 and CDR2: SGHNT and YYREEE (reference sequence). Trimming removed 4 bases from V and 3 bases from J; junction bases left unmatched: 4. CDR3 region: CASSVDRGYYGYTF. The DNA for the CDR3 is TGTGCCAGCAGCGTGGACAGGGGTTACTATGGCTACACCTTC. The variable domain in full, with the rest retrieved from reference TRBV5-4 and TRBJ1-2, is ETGVTQSPTHLIKTRGQQVTLRCSSQSGHNTVSWYQQALGQGPQFIFQYYREEENGRGNFPPRFSGLQFPNYSSELNVNALELDDSALYLCASSVDRGYYGYTFGSGTRLTVV.